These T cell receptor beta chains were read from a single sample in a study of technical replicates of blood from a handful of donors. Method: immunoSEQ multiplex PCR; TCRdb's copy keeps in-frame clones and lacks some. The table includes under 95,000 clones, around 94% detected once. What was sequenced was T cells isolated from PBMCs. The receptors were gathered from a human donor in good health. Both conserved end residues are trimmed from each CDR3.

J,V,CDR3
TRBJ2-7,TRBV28,ASSLTSGTDYSD
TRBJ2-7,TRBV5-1,ASSLGTGFSYEQY
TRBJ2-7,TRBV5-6,ASSLTAKVWEFHEQY
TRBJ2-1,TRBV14,ASSQEIYRYNEQF
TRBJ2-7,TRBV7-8,ASSLHDRISSYEQY
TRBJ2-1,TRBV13,ASSLGGRASYNEQF
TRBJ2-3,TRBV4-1,ASSLQGAGDTQY
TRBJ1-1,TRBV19,ASTRKGGYTEAF
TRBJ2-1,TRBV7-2,ASTPALGHEQF
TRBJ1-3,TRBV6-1,ASKELQGSGNTIY
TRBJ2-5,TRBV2,ASRVGEETQY
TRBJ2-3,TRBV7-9,ASGEGTDTQY
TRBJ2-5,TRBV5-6,ASSLAGGQETQY
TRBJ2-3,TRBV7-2,ASSLWGGTDTQY
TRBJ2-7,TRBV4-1,ASSQGGVNYEQY
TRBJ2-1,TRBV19,ASSGLRSPYNEQF
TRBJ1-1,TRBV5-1,ASSSPPRGTNTEAF
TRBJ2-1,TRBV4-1,ASGGLAGYVNEQF
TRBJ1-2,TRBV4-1,ASSQDSARDRNYGYT